The 2 T cell receptor beta chains given below trace back to one sample, sequenced in a study of T cells in localized non-small cell lung cancer. The repertoire was sequenced with immunoSEQ multiplex PCR; TCRdb's copy has only in-frame clones and lacks some. The table lists 45,000 to 50,000 clones, more than 85% of them singletons. Material: PBMCs, obtained before any cancer treatment. These receptors originate from a man aged 40-75 years with stage II lung adenocarcinoma.

The CDR3 sequence: CAISESAGGPQMQFF. CDR3 DNA sequence: TGTGCCATCAGTGAGTCGGCGGGGGGCCCCCAAATGCAGTTCTTC. The chain employs TRBV10-3 and TRBJ2-1, with 8 bases that match TRBD2. The V and J ends lost 0 bases and 12 bases, in that order; junction bases with no gene match: 10. The CDR3 contains 15 residues. CDR1 ENHRY and CDR2 SYGVKD come from the germline V gene.

The chain has TRBV10-3 and TRBJ1-1; no reliable D call. Trimming left V 2 bases short and J 0 bases short, with 10 bases between. Germline V gene data show CDR1 as ENHRY and CDR2 as SYGVKD. The CDR3 runs 15 residues. The CDR3 DNA reads TGTGCCATCAGTGAGCACCCAACAGTGAACACTGAAGCTTTCTTT. Residues: CAISEHPTVNTEAFF.